The clone carrying this TCR beta chain was counted a few times. What it binds is unknown. This sample is drawn from a study of cytomegalovirus exposure and HLA in healthy donors. Whole-study results and caveats: Fewer N-insertions than the roughly 670-donor mean were reportedly shown by an Asian-associated ancestry cluster in a later analysis.

The CDR3 sequence is 15 residues long. Trimming removed 3 bases at V and 4 bases at J, with 16 bases between. CDR1 is SGHVS and CDR2 is FQNEAQ in the germline V gene. Both 60 Vbeta primers and 13 Jbeta primers went into the PCR. Sequenced by immunoSEQ multiplex PCR; TCRdb stores in-frame clones only, minus some. The repertoire consists of some 180,000 clones, with about 70% occurring once and the leading ten covering 1.5% to 2%. Input material: PBMCs. The chain links TRBV7-8 to TRBJ2-7; D is undetermined. This receptor was taken from a woman between 25 and 40 years old in good health and CMV-seronegative. The CDR3 DNA reads as TGTGCCAGCAGCTTTAGGTTTGGGCGACCATACGAGCAGTACTTC. Protein: CASSFRFGRPYEQYF.